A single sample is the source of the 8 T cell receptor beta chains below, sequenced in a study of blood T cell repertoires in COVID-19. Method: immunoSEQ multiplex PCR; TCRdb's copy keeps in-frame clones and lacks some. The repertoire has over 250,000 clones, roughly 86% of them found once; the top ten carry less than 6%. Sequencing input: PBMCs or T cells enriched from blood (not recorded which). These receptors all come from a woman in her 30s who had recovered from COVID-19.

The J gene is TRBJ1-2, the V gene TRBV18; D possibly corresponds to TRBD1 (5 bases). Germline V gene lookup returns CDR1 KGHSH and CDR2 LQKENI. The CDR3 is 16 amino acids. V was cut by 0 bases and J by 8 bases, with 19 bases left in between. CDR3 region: CASSPPYLGAQGGYTF. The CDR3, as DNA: TGTGCCAGCTCACCACCGTATTTAGGGGCCCAGGGAGGCTACACCTTC.

CDR3 amino acids: CASSPRGIGYGYTF. The CDR3 DNA reads TGTGCCAGTAGTCCTCGGGGGATCGGCTATGGCTACACCTTC. J is TRBJ1-2 and V is TRBV19; maybe TRBD1 (5 bases). This CDR3 is built from 14 residues. The germline CDR1 and CDR2 sequences are LNHDA and SQIVND (reference sequence). Trimming shortened V by 5 bases and J by 4 bases, and 14 bases separated the two germline ends.

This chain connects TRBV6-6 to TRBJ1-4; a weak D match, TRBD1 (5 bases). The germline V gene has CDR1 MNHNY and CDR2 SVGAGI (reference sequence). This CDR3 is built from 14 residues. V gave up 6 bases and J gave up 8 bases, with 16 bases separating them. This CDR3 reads CASSPGGKGEKLFF. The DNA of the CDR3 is TGTGCCAGCAGCCCCGGGGGGAAGGGGGAAAAACTGTTTTTT.

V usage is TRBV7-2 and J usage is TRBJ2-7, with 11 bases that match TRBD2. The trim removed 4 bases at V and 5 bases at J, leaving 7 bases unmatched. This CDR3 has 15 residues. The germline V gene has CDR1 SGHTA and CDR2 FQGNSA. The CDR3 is CASSSSSGGANEQYF. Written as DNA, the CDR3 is TGTGCCAGCAGCTCGAGTAGCGGGGGGGCCAACGAGCAGTACTTC. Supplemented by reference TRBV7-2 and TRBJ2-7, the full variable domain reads GAGVSQSPSNKVTEKGKDVELRCDPISGHTALYWYRQSLGQGLEFLIYFQGNSAPDKSGLPSDRFSAERTGGSVSTLTIQRTQQEDSAVYLCASSSSSGGANEQYFGPGTRLTVT.

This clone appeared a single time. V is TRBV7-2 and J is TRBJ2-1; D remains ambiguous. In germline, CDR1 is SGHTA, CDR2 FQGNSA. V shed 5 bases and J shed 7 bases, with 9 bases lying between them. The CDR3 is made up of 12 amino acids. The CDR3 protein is CASSVIQNEQFF. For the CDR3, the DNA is TGTGCCAGCAGCGTCATCCAGAATGAGCAGTTCTTC.

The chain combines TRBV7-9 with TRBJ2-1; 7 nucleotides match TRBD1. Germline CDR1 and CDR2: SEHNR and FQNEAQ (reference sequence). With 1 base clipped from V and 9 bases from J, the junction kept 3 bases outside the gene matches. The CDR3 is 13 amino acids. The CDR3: CASSLVTGTEQFF. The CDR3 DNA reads TGTGCCAGCAGCTTAGTGACAGGGACTGAGCAGTTCTTC.

The CDR3 DNA follows: TGTGCCAGTAGTATAGTTCAGGGGGCAAATTCACCCCTCCACTTT. It codes for CASSIVQGANSPLHF. The chain has TRBV19 and TRBJ1-6; TRBD1 agrees at 8 bases. The CDR3 is 15 amino acids. Looked up from germline, CDR1 is LNHDA and CDR2 is SQIVND (reference sequence). V shed 1 base, J shed 7 bases, and the junction held 3 bases outside the gene matches.

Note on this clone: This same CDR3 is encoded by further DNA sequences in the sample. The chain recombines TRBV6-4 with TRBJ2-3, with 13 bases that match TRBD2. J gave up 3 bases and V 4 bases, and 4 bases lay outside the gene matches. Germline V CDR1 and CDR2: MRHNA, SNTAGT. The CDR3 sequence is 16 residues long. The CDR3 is CASSGTSGGGTDTQYF. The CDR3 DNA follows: TGTGCCAGCAGTGGGACTAGCGGGGGAGGAACAGATACGCAGTATTTT.